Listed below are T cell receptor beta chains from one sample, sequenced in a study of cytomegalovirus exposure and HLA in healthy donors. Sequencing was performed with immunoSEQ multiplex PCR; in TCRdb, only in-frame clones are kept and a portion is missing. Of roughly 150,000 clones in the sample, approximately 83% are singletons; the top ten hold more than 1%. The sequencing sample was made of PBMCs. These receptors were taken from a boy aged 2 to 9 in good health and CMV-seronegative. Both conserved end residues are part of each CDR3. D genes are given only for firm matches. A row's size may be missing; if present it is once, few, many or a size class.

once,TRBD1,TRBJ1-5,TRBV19,TGTGCCAGTAGGACGCTTCTCCAGGGGGAAGATCAGCCCCAGCATTTT,CASRTLLQGEDQPQHF
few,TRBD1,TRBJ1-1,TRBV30,TGTGCCTGGAGTACCGCCCGGGACAGGGTATTGTACCGGAGCACTGAAGCTTTCTTT,CAWSTARDRVLYRSTEAFF
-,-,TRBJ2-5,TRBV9,TGTGCCAGCAGCCCCGGGGGTATGGAGACCCAGTACTTC,CASSPGGMETQYF
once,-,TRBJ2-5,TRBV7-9,TGTGCCAGCAGCTCCCCTCGGACTTTACAAGAGACCCAGTACTTC,CASSSPRTLQETQYF
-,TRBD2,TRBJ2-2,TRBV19,TGTGCCAGTAGTCCTGGACTAGGTAGAACCGGGGAGCTGTTTTTT,CASSPGLGRTGELFF
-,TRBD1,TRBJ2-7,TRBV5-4,TGTGCCAGCAGCTCCCGGGACAGCGAGCAGTACTTC,CASSSRDSEQYF
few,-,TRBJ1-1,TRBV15,TGTGCCACCAGCAGAGTTACCCGACACCTACCTGAAGCTTTCTTT,CATSRVTRHLPEAFF
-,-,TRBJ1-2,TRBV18,TGTGCCAGCTCACCTCGCGGGGGGCACGGCTACACCTTC,CASSPRGGHGYTF
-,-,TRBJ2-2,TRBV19,TGTGCCAGTAGTAATGCCCCCGGCGGGTTGGGCGGGGAGCTGTTTTTT,CASSNAPGGLGGELFF
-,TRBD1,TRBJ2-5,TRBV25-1,TGTGCCAGCAGCCCTCTGGGGACAGTTCAAGAGACCCAGTACTTC,CASSPLGTVQETQYF
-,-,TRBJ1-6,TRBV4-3,TGCGCCAGCAGCCAAGGCTTACAGTCGAATTCACCCCTCCACTTT,CASSQGLQSNSPLHF
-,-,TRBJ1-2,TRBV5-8,TGTGCCAGCAGCTTGGAACAGGGTTTTGGTGGAGGAGGTGGCTATGGCTACACCTTC,CASSLEQGFGGGGGYGYTF
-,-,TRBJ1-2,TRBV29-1,TGCAGCGTAAACTACAACCAGGGGATTGGAGGCTACACCTTC,CSVNYNQGIGGYTF